Below, 18 T cell receptor beta chains from the same sample are listed, as sequenced in a study of blood T cell repertoires in COVID-19. Only in-frame clones appear in the TCRdb table, and some are missing; sequencing was by immunoSEQ multiplex PCR. The sample lists under 150,000 clones, around 85% occurring once. Sample: peripheral blood. The receptors originated from a woman between 50 and 59 years old who had recovered from COVID-19.

This clone appeared a single time. Distinct nucleotide sequences in the sample also encode this CDR3. The rearrangement links TRBV2 to TRBJ2-5, with D possibly being TRBD1 (6 bases). The CDR3 is 12 residues long. The V end was cut by 3 bases, the J end by 5 bases, with 7 bases between. Per germline, CDR1 SNHLY and CDR2 FYNNEI. CDR3 in DNA: TGTGCCAGCAGTGACAGGGGTGAGACCCAGTACTTC. This codes for CASSDRGETQYF.

This clone was detected only once. The chain is built from TRBV4-1 and TRBJ2-3, with a possible D match to TRBD1 (6 bases). Per germline, CDR1 MGHRA and CDR2 YSYEKL. Trimming shortened V by 4 bases and J by 3 bases, and 14 bases separated the two germline ends. CDR3 length equals 15 residues. The CDR3 sequence: CASSLQGDDTDTQYF. DNA for the CDR3: TGCGCCAGCAGCCTACAGGGCGACGATACAGATACGCAGTATTTT.

The rearrangement uses TRBV30 and TRBJ2-7, with a tentative D call TRBD2 (5 bases). Germline CDR1 reads GTSNPN; CDR2 reads SVGIG (reference sequence). The CDR3 sequence is 15 residues long. Trimming took 5 bases from V and 3 from J, leaving 20 bases between them. The CDR3 region has the DNA TGTGCCTGGCGAAAACCGGACTCGAGGATCTACGAGCAGTACTTC. The encoded protein is CAWRKPDSRIYEQYF.

V gene TRBV13 combines with J gene TRBJ2-7, with 9 bases that match TRBD2. Trimming removed 3 bases from V and 1 base from J; junction bases left unmatched: 4. Germline loops: CDR1 PRHDT, CDR2 FYEKMQ (reference sequence). The CDR3 extends over 15 amino acids. The CDR3 DNA sequence: TGTGCCAGCAGCTTTGGCGGGAGGGGGTCCTACGAGCAGTACTTC. This translates into CASSFGGRGSYEQYF.

This clone occurred once. This chain links TRBV19 with TRBJ1-4; TRBD1 is a possible D gene (5 bases). From germline, CDR1 is LNHDA and CDR2 SQIVND (reference sequence). Trimming pared 5 bases from V and 15 bases from J, leaving 16 bases between. The CDR3 length is 12 residues. CDR3 in amino acids: CASSSRGSGMFF. The CDR3 DNA is TGTGCCAGTAGTTCCCGGGGGTCGGGGATGTTTTTT.

This chain links TRBV2 with TRBJ2-7; 8 nucleotides line up with TRBD2. The germline V gene encodes CDR1 SNHLY and CDR2 FYNNEI. The ends lost 2 bases at V and 2 bases at J; junction bases unmatched: 8. This CDR3 has 16 amino acids. The CDR3 sequence: CASSEIGAGVPYEQYF. CDR3 coding DNA: TGTGCCAGCAGTGAAATCGGAGCGGGGGTCCCCTACGAGCAGTACTTC.

This sequence joins TRBV11-2 and TRBJ2-1; the match to TRBD2 covers 12 bases. The CDR3 extends over 15 amino acids. CDR1 is SGHAT, CDR2 FQNNGV, per germline. V shed 3 bases and J 7 bases; nucleotides not matched to a gene: 4. For the CDR3, the DNA is TGTGCCAGCAGCTTGACTAGCGGGGGAGGGAATGAGCAGTTCTTC. Translated, it gives CASSLTSGGGNEQFF.

The genes are TRBV10-3 and TRBJ2-1; 11 bases line up with TRBD2. This CDR3 is 13 amino acids long. Trimming removed 3 bases from V and 9 bases from J; junction bases left unmatched: 1. Germline loops: CDR1 ENHRY, CDR2 SYGVKD. The CDR3 sequence is CAISELAGVEQFF. Written as DNA, the CDR3 is TGTGCCATCAGTGAACTAGCGGGGGTTGAGCAGTTCTTC.

The chain joins TRBV25-1 to TRBJ2-1; 9 nucleotides match TRBD1. The CDR3 contains 16 residues. The junction had 8 bases not matched to a gene; V was cut back by 6 bases and J by 2 bases. The germline V gene encodes CDR1 MGHDK and CDR2 SYGVNS. CDR3 sequence: CASSAFDRGAYNEQFF. The CDR3 DNA reads TGTGCCAGCAGCGCATTTGACAGGGGGGCCTACAATGAGCAGTTCTTC.

This chain links TRBV10-1 with TRBJ2-3; D is perhaps TRBD2 (6 bases). Between the trimmed V and J ends, which lost 1 base and 4 bases, there was a span of 12 bases. CDR1 WNHNN and CDR2 SYGVQD come from the germline V gene (reference sequence). The CDR3 loop spans 15 amino acids. The CDR3 protein is CASSEYRGFADTQYF. The CDR3 nucleotides read TGCGCCAGCAGTGAGTACCGGGGGTTCGCAGATACGCAGTATTTT.

J is TRBJ2-6 and V is TRBV5-5; D is uncertain. Deletions cut 4 bases from V and 0 bases from J, with 11 bases between. The germline V gene encodes CDR1 SGHKS and CDR2 YYEKEE (reference sequence). This CDR3 spans 16 amino acids. For the CDR3, the DNA is TGTGCCAGCAGCCCTACACGACACTCTGGGGCCAACGTCCTGACTTTC. Translating it yields CASSPTRHSGANVLTF.

The V gene is TRBV9, the J gene TRBJ2-1; 8 nucleotides match TRBD2. The germline V gene has CDR1 SGDLS and CDR2 YYNGEE. The CDR3 runs 14 residues. The V segment lost 4 bases and the J segment 6 bases; nucleotides outside the gene matches: 6. DNA of the CDR3: TGTGCCAGCAGCCCCCGACTAGCGTTCAATGAGCAGTTCTTC. This encodes CASSPRLAFNEQFF.

The CDR3: CASFRTSYSDEQFF. The CDR3 nucleotides read TGTGCCAGCTTTAGGACTAGCTACTCTGATGAGCAGTTCTTC. The chain couples TRBV6-5 to TRBJ2-1; 8 bases are a match to TRBD2. The CDR3 contains 14 residues. Germline loops: CDR1 MNHEY, CDR2 SVGAGI. V dropped 8 bases and J dropped 8; count of bases not matched to a gene: 11.

V and J are TRBV6-5 and TRBJ2-7; tentatively, D is TRBD2 (6 bases). V lost 5 bases and J 1 base, leaving 12 bases between the germline ends. Germline-derived CDR1 and CDR2 are MNHEY and SVGAGI. The CDR3 loop spans 14 amino acids. CDR3 sequence reads: CASSLVGSSYEQYF. CDR3 nucleotide sequence: TGTGCCAGCAGTCTTGTCGGGAGTTCCTACGAGCAGTACTTC.

This sequence joins TRBV4-1 and TRBJ2-1, with a tentative D call TRBD2 (5 bases). The CDR3 is 16 residues long. Germline CDR1 reads MGHRA; CDR2 reads YSYEKL. V lost 1 base and J 9 bases, leaving 19 bases between the germline ends. The CDR3 DNA follows: TGCGCCAGCAGCCAAGGGGTACTAGTGAGCATCGGTGAGCAGTTCTTC. Translation gives CASSQGVLVSIGEQFF.

This clone is a singleton in its sample. This sequence joins TRBV6-6 and TRBJ2-7; 13 positions match TRBD2. The length of the CDR3 is 16 residues. V gave up 2 bases and J gave up 9 bases; unmatched junction bases: 10. In germline, CDR1 is MNHNY, CDR2 SVGAGI (reference sequence). The CDR3 region is CASSYAGLAGENGQYF. CDR3 in DNA: TGTGCCAGCAGTTACGCCGGACTAGCGGGAGAGAATGGGCAGTACTTC.

This chain uses TRBV19 with TRBJ2-3; 7 bases line up with TRBD1. There are 14 residues in the CDR3. Germline V gives CDR1 LNHDA, CDR2 SQIVND (reference sequence). Trimming removed 9 bases from V and 0 bases from J; junction bases left unmatched: 6. Here the CDR3 reads CASRDRASTDTQYF. CDR3 in DNA: TGTGCCAGCCGGGACAGAGCTAGCACAGATACGCAGTATTTT.

This clone was detected a few times. V usage is TRBV5-4 and J usage is TRBJ1-2; 7 nucleotides agree with TRBD1. The CDR3 is made up of 14 amino acids. Germline CDR1 is SGHNT and CDR2 is YYREEE (reference sequence). Trimming at V came to 4 bases and at J to 4 bases, leaving 7 bases not matched to a gene. CDR3 protein: CASSNPGTVYGYTF. CDR3 bases: TGTGCCAGCAGCAATCCCGGGACAGTCTATGGCTACACCTTC. The full variable domain, completed using reference TRBV5-4 and TRBJ1-2, is ETGVTQSPTHLIKTRGQQVTLRCSSQSGHNTVSWYQQALGQGPQFIFQYYREEENGRGNFPPRFSGLQFPNYSSELNVNALELDDSALYLCASSNPGTVYGYTFGSGTRLTVV.